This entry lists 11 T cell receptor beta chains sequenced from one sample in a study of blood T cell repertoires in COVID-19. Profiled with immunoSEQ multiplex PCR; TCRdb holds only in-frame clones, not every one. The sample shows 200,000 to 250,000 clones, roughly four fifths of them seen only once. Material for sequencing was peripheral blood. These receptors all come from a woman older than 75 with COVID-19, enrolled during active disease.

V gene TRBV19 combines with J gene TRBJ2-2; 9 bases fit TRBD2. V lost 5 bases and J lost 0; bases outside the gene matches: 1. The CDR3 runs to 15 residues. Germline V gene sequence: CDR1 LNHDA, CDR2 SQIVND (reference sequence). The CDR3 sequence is CASSRLAANTGELFF. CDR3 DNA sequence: TGTGCCAGTAGTCGACTAGCGGCGAACACCGGGGAGCTGTTTTTT.

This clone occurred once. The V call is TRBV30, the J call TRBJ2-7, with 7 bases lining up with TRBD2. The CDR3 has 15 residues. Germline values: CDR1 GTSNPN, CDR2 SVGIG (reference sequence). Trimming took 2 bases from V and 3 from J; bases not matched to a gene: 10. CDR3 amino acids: CAWSKEAGTGYEQYF. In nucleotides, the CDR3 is TGTGCCTGGAGTAAAGAAGCGGGGACGGGCTACGAGCAGTACTTC.

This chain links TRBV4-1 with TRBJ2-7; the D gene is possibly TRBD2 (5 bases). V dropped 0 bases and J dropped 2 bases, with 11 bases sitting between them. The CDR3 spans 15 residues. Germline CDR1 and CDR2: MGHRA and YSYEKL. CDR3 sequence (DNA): TGCGCCAGCAGCCAAGATTGGAGCGGTCCCTACGAGCAGTACTTC. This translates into CASSQDWSGPYEQYF.

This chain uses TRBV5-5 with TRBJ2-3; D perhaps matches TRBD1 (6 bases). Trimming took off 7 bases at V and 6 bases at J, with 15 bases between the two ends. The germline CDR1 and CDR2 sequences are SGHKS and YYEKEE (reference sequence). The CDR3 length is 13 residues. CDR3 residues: CASATGPTDTQYF. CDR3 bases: TGTGCCAGCGCGACAGGCCCCACGGATACGCAGTATTTT.

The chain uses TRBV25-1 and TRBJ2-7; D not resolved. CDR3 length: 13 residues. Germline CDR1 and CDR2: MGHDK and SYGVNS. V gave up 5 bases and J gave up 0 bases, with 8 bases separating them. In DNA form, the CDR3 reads TGTGCCAGCAGTAAACCGAGCTCCTACGAGCAGTACTTC. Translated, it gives CASSKPSSYEQYF.

CDR3 in amino acids: CASSYSDSPEETQYF. The CDR3 region has the DNA TGTGCCAGCAGTTATTCGGACAGCCCCGAAGAGACCCAGTACTTC. V is TRBV6-5 and J is TRBJ2-5, with TRBD1 as a possible D gene (6 bases). Between the trimmed V and J ends, which lost 3 bases and 3 bases, there was a span of 14 bases. Germline V lookup: CDR1 MNHEY, CDR2 SVGAGI. The CDR3 runs to 15 residues.

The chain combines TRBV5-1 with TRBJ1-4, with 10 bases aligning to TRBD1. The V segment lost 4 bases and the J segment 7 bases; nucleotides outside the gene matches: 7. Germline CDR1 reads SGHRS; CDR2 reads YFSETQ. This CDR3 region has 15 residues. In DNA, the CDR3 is TGCGCCAGCAGCCTCGGACAGGGGGAAGGTGAAAAACTGTTTTTT. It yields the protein CASSLGQGEGEKLFF.

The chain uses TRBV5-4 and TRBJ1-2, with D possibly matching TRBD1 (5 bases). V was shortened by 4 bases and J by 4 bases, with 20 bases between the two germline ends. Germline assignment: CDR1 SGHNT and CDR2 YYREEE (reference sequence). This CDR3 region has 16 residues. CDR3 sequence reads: CASSADNLDRIYGYTF. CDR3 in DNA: TGTGCCAGCAGCGCCGACAATTTAGACAGAATCTATGGCTACACCTTC.

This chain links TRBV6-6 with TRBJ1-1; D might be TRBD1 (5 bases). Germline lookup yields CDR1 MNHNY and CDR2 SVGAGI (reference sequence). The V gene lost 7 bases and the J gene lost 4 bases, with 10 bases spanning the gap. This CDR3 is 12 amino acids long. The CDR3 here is CASTSRGTEAFF. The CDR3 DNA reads TGTGCCAGCACCTCAAGGGGCACTGAAGCTTTCTTT.

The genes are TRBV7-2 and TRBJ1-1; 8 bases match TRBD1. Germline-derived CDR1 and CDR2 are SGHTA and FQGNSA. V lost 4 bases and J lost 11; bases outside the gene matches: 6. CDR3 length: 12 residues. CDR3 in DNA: TGTGCCAGCAGCTACGGACAGGGCAAGGCTTTCTTT. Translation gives CASSYGQGKAFF. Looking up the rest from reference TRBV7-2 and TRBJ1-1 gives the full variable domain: GAGVSQSPSNKVTEKGKDVELRCDPISGHTALYWYRQSLGQGLEFLIYFQGNSAPDKSGLPSDRFSAERTGGSVSTLTIQRTQQEDSAVYLCASSYGQGKAFFGQGTRLTVV.

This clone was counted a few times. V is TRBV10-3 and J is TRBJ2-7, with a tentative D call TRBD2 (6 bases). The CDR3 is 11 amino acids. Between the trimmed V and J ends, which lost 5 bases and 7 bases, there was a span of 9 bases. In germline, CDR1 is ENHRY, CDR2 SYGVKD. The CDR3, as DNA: TGTGCCATCAGTAAGGGAGGAGAGCAGTACTTC. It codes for CAISKGGEQYF.